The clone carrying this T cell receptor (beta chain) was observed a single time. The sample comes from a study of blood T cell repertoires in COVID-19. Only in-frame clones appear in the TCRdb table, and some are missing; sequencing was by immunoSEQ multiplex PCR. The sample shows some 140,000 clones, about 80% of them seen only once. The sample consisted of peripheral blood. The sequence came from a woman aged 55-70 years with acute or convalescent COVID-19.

The CDR3 DNA is TGTGCCACCCCTTATCTTGGGACAGGGGGCTGGGAGACCCAGTACTTC. This translates into CATPYLGTGGWETQYF. The chain is built from TRBV24-1 and TRBJ2-5; 12 bases map to TRBD1. Germline V lookup: CDR1 KGHDR, CDR2 SFDVKD. The CDR3 length is 16 residues. V shed 9 bases and J 5 bases; nucleotides not matched to a gene: 12.